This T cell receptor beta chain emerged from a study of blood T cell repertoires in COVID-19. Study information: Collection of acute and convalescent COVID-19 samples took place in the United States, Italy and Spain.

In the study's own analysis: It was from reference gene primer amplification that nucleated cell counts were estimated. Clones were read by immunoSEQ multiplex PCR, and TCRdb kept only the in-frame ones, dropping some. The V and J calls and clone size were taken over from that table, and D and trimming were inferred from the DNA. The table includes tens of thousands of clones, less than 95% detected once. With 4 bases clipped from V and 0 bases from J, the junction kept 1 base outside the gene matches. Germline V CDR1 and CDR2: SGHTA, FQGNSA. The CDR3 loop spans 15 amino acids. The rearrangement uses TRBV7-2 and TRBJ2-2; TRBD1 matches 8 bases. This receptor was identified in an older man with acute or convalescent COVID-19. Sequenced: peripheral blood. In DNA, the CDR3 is TGTGCCAGCAGCTCGACAGGGGCGAACACCGGGGAGCTGTTTTTT. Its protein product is CASSSTGANTGELFF. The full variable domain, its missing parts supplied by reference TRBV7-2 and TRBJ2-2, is GAGVSQSPSNKVTEKGKDVELRCDPISGHTALYWYRQSLGQGLEFLIYFQGNSAPDKSGLPSDRFSAERTGGSVSTLTIQRTQQEDSAVYLCASSSTGANTGELFFGEGSRLTVL.